Listed below are T cell receptor beta chains from one sample, sequenced in a study of a mutant IDH1 vaccine in newly diagnosed glioma. Generated by immunoSEQ multiplex PCR, the TCRdb table keeps only in-frame clones and is missing some. The sample includes approximately 60,000 clones, 74% of them seen just once. These TCRs' antigens remain unknown. The sequencing here drew on PBMCs, taken from a glioma patient whose treatment included an IDH1 peptide vaccine. These receptors all come from a man aged 45-65 years with glioma. Both conserved end residues are part of each CDR3. The D gene is left open where the match is weak. Only some rows state a clone size, as once, few, many or a class for expanded clones.

j_gene,abundance,d_gene,v_gene,CDR3nt,CDR3aa
TRBJ2-1,.,.,TRBV20-1,TGCGGAACCGGGAAAAACAATGAGCAGTTCTTC,CGTGKNNEQFF
TRBJ2-7,once,.,TRBV15,TGTGCCACCAGCGCGGGCAGGGATTACGAGCAGTACTTC,CATSAGRDYEQYF
TRBJ1-2,.,.,TRBV5-8,TGTGCCAGCAGCTTGGCGGACACCCTCTATGGCTACACCTTC,CASSLADTLYGYTF
TRBJ2-5,.,.,TRBV18,TGTGCCAGCTCACCACGGAGCAGAGACGAGACCCAGTACTTC,CASSPRSRDETQYF
TRBJ2-1,.,TRBD1,TRBV7-2,TGTGCCAGCAGCCCCAGGATGACAGGGAACGAGCAGTTCTTC,CASSPRMTGNEQFF
TRBJ1-2,.,TRBD1,TRBV5-4,TGTGCCAGCAGCTTGGTAGACAGGGGGACCCATGGCTACACCTTC,CASSLVDRGTHGYTF
TRBJ1-2,few,.,TRBV7-6,TGTGCCTGGGGCACAGGGAACTATGGCTACACCTTC,CAWGTGNYGYTF
TRBJ2-1,.,TRBD2,TRBV4-1,TGCGCCAGCAGCCAAGACCCCTCGCGCGGGGGGGCCAACAATGAGCAGTTCTTC,CASSQDPSRGGANNEQFF
TRBJ1-1,many,.,TRBV21-1,TGTGCCAGCAGCAAAGGGGACGGGATCATTGAAGCTTTCTTT,CASSKGDGIIEAFF
TRBJ2-7,.,.,TRBV5-4,TGTGCCAGCAGCCTCCGGGGCCCCCCCTACGAGCAGTACTTC,CASSLRGPPYEQYF
TRBJ2-5,.,TRBD2,TRBV12-5,TGTGCTAGTGGCGCCGGGACTAGCGCGGGTACCCAGTACTTC,CASGAGTSAGTQYF
TRBJ1-4,.,.,TRBV30,TGTGCCTGGAACAGAGGGGGGGGCAGTGAAAAACTGTTTTTT,CAWNRGGGSEKLFF
TRBJ2-7,.,.,TRBV4-2,TGTGCCAGCAGCCAAGATAACAGAGGGTACGAGCAGTACTTC,CASSQDNRGYEQYF